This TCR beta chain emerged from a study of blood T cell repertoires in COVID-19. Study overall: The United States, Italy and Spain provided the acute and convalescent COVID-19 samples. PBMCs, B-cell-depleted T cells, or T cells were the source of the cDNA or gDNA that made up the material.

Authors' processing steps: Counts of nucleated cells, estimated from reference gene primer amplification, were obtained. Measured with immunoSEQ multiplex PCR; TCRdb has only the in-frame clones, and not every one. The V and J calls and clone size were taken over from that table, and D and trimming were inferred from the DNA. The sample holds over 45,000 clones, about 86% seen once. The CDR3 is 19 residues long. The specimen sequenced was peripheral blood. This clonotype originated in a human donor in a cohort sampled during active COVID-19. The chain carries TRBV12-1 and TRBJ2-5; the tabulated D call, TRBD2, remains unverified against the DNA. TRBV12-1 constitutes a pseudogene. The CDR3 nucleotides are TGTGCCAGCAGCTTTACAGGCGGGGGCGATACAAATGGGGGAGAGACCCAGTACTTC. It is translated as CASSFTGGGDTNGGETQYF.